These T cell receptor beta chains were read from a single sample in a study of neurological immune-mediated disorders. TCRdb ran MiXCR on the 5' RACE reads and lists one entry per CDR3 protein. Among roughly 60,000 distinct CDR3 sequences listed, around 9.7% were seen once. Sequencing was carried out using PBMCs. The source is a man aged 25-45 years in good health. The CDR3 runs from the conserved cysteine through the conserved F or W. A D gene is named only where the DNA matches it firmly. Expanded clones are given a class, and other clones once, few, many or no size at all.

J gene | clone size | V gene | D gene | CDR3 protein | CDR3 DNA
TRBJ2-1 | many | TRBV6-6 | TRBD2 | CASSLLAGVRNEQFF | TGTGCCAGCAGTTTACTAGCGGGAGTGAGGAATGAGCAGTTCTTC
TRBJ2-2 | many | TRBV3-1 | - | CASSPEGLGELFF | TGTGCCAGCAGCCCCGAGGGGCTCGGGGAGCTGTTTTTT
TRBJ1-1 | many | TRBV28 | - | CASSFARATEAFF | TGTGCCAGCAGTTTTGCCAGGGCAACTGAAGCTTTCTTT
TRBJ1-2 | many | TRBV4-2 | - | CASSQLEGGGGYGYTF | TGTGCCAGCAGCCAACTAGAGGGGGGTGGCGGCTATGGCTACACCTTC
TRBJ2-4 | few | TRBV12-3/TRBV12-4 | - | CASSSSGWAKNIQYF | TGTGCCAGCAGCTCGAGCGGATGGGCCAAAAACATTCAGTACTTC
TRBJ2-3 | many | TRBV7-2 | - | CASSFDTDTQYF | TGTGCCAGCAGCTTTGACACAGATACGCAGTATTTT
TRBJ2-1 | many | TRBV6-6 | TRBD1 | CASLGQGVDEQFF | TGTGCCAGCCTTGGACAGGGGGTCGACGAGCAGTTCTTC
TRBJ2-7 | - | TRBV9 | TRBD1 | CASSANPGQGLREQYF | TGTGCCAGCAGCGCAAACCCGGGACAGGGGTTGCGGGAGCAGTACTTC
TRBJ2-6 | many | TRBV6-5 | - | CASSYSGAGANVLTF | TGTGCCAGCAGTTACTCAGGGGCTGGGGCCAACGTCCTGACTTTC
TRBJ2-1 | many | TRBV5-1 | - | CASRLADYNEQFF | TGCGCCAGCAGGTTAGCGGATTACAATGAGCAGTTCTTC
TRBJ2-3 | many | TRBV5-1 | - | CASSSGGTDTQYF | TGCGCCAGCAGCTCCGGGGGCACAGATACGCAGTATTTT
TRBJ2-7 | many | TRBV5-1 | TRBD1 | CASRTGTGVREQYF | TGCGCCAGCAGAACCGGGACAGGGGTACGCGAGCAGTACTTC
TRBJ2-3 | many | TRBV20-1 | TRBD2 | CSASWAGGSYHPSTDTQYF | TGCAGTGCTAGTTGGGCGGGAGGGTCCTACCACCCGAGCACAGATACGCAGTATTTT
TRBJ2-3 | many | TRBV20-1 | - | CSAARAGVATDTQYF | TGCAGTGCTGCCAGGGCTGGCGTCGCCACAGATACGCAGTATTTT
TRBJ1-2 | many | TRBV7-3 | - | CASSPGPDGYTF | TGTGCCAGCAGCCCGGGGCCCGATGGCTACACCTTC
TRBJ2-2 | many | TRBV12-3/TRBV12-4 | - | CASSPLGRTGELFF | TGTGCCAGCAGTCCATTGGGCCGCACCGGGGAGCTGTTTTTT
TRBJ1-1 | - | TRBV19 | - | CASSWDIEAFF | TGTGCCAGTAGTTGGGACATTGAAGCTTTCTTT
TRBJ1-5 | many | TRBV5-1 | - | CASSLGGKRNQPQHF | TGCGCCAGCAGCTTGGGAGGGAAGAGGAATCAGCCCCAGCATTTT
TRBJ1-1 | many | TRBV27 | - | CASSPLGGKAFF | TGTGCCAGCAGTCCACTGGGGGGCAAAGCTTTCTTT
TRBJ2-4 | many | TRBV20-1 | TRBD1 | CSASSVDRGLDIQYF | TGCAGTGCTAGCTCGGTGGACAGGGGGCTTGACATTCAGTACTTC
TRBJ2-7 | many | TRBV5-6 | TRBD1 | CASSQGGPYEQYF | TGTGCCTCTTCACAGGGGGGACCCTACGAGCAGTACTTC
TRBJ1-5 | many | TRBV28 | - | CASRRPNQPQHF | TGTGCCAGCAGACGGCCCAATCAGCCCCAGCATTTT
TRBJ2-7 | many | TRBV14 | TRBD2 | CASSHGGGPTRQYF | TGTGCCAGCAGCCATGGGGGGGGTCCTACGAGACAGTACTTC
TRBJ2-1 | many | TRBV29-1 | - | CSVGDLYNEQFF | TGCAGCGTTGGGGATTTATACAATGAGCAGTTCTTC
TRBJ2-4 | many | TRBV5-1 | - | CASSLGVSNIQYF | TGCGCCAGCAGCTTGGGGGTTTCAAACATTCAGTACTTC
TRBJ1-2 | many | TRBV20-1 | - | CSADRGFYGYTF | TGCAGTGCAGACCGGGGTTTCTATGGCTACACCTTC
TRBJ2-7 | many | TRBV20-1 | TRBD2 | CSAGERGLSYEQYF | TGCAGTGCTGGAGAGCGGGGCCTTTCCTACGAGCAGTACTTC
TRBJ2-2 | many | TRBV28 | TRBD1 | CAIGDRDTGELFF | TGTGCCATAGGGGACAGGGACACCGGGGAGCTGTTTTTT
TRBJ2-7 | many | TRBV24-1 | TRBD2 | CATSPGTTNEQYF | TGTGCCACCAGTCCTGGGACTACAAACGAGCAGTACTTC
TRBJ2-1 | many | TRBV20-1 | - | CSARHDQNEQFF | TGCAGTGCTAGACATGACCAAAATGAGCAGTTCTTC
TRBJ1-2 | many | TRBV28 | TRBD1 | CASSIATGGNYGYTF | TGTGCCAGCAGTATCGCCACAGGGGGAAACTATGGCTACACCTTC
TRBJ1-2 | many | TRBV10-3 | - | CAISESETEIYGYTF | TGTGCCATCAGTGAGTCGGAGACAGAAATCTATGGCTACACCTTC
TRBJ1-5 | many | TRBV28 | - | CASSPNLRGRDLNQPQHF | TGTGCCAGCAGCCCCAACCTAAGAGGCCGGGACCTCAATCAGCCCCAGCATTTT
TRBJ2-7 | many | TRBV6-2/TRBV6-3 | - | CASSSTGFTYEQYF | TGTGCCAGCAGCTCCACAGGTTTTACCTACGAGCAGTACTTC
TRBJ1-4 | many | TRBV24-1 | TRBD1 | CATSESRTGTEKLFF | TGTGCCACCAGTGAATCACGGACAGGGACCGAAAAACTGTTTTTT
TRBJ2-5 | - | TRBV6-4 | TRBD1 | CARTGETQYF | TGTGCCAGGACAGGGGAGACCCAGTACTTC
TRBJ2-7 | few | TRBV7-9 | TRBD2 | CASTNDRAGGVYEQYF | TGTGCCAGCACCAATGATCGGGCGGGAGGTGTTTATGAGCAGTACTTC
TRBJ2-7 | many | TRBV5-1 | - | CASSPSSPPSSYEQYF | TGCGCCAGCAGCCCATCTAGCCCTCCTAGCTCCTACGAGCAGTACTTC
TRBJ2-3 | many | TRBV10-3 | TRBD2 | CAISDSGSLTDTQYF | TGTGCCATCAGTGATAGCGGGAGTCTGACAGATACGCAGTATTTT
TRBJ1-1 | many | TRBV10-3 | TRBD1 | CAISESTGPQGAEAFF | TGTGCCATCAGTGAGTCGACAGGGCCCCAGGGGGCTGAAGCTTTCTTT
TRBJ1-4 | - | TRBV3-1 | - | CASSQDRPLGEKLFF | TGTGCCAGCAGCCAAGATCGGCCTCTAGGGGAAAAACTGTTTTTT
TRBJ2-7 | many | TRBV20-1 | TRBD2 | CSASGRAYEQYF | TGCAGTGCTAGCGGGAGGGCCTACGAGCAGTACTTC
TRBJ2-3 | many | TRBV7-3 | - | CASSLLARSDTQYF | TGTGCCAGCAGCTTATTGGCTAGATCAGATACGCAGTATTTT
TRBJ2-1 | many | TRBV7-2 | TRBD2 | CASTGTRGRNNEQFF | TGTGCCAGCACCGGGACTAGAGGGAGGAACAATGAGCAGTTCTTC
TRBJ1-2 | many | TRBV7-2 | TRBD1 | CASSTGTGGYGYTF | TGTGCCAGCAGCACCGGGACAGGGGGATATGGCTACACCTTC
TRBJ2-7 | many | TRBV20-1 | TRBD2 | CSARGERREGGEQYF | TGCAGTGCTAGAGGAGAGAGGCGGGAGGGCGGCGAGCAGTACTTC
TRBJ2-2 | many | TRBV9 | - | CASSVGLVPNTGELFF | TGTGCCAGCAGCGTAGGACTAGTGCCGAACACCGGGGAGCTGTTTTTT
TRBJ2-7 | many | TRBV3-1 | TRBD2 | CASSQVPLGTSFYEQYF | TGTGCCAGCAGCCAAGTTCCCCTGGGGACTAGCTTCTACGAGCAGTACTTC
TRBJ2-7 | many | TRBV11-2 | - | CASTHGTGTRNEQYF | TGTGCCAGCACCCACGGTACAGGGACGAGGAACGAGCAGTACTTC
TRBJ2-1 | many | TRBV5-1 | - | CATTHTGPLDNEQFF | TGCGCCACGACCCACACGGGACCCCTGGACAATGAGCAGTTCTTC
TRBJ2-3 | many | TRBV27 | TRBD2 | CASSLLGGGTSPDTQYF | TGTGCCAGCAGTTTACTCGGGGGGGGCACGTCCCCAGATACGCAGTATTTT
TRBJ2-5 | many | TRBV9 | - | CASSVADSGGQETQYF | TGTGCCAGCAGCGTAGCGGATTCTGGGGGGCAAGAGACCCAGTACTTC
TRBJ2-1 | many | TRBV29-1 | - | CSVEESQRSSYNEQFF | TGCAGCGTTGAAGAGTCCCAGCGCAGCTCCTACAATGAGCAGTTCTTC
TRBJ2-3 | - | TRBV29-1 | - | CSVEGTRTDTQYF | TGCAGCGTTGAGGGTACTCGTACAGATACGCAGTATTTT
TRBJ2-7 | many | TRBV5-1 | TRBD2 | CASSLGLAPYEQYF | TGCGCCAGCAGCTTGGGACTAGCCCCCTACGAGCAGTACTTC